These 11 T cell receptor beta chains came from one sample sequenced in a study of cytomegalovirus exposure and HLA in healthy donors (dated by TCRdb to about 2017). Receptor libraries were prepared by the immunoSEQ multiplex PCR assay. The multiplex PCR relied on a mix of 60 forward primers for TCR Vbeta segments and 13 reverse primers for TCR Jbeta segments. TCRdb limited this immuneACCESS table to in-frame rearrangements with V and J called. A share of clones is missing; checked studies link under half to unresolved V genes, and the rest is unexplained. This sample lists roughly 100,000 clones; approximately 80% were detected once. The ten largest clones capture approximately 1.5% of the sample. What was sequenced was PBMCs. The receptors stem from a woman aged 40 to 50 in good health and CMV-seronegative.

DNA of the CDR3: TGTGCCAGCAGTTTAGCGGGACCACGAAATGAGCAGTTCTTC. Protein sequence: CASSLAGPRNEQFF. V usage is TRBV27 and J usage is TRBJ2-1; a weak D match, TRBD2 (6 bases). Trimming took off 2 bases at V and 7 bases at J, with 12 bases between the two ends. In germline, CDR1 is MNHEY, CDR2 SMNVEV (reference sequence). This CDR3 comprises 14 residues.

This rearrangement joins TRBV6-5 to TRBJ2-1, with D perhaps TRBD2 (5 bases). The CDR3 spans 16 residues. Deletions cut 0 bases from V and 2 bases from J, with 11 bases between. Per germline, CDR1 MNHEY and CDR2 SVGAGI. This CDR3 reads CASSYSVGGTYNEQFF. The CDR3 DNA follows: TGTGCCAGCAGTTACTCGGTCGGAGGTACCTACAATGAGCAGTTCTTC.

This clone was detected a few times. The CDR3 nucleotides are TGTGCCAGCAGTGAGGCCGAGGGTCCCGGGGAGCTGTTTTTT. As protein: CASSEAEGPGELFF. The chain employs TRBV6-4 and TRBJ2-2, with a tentative D call TRBD2 (5 bases). The CDR3 totals 14 residues. V lost 3 bases, J lost 6 bases, and 11 bases lay in between. Germline loops: CDR1 MRHNA, CDR2 SNTAGT.

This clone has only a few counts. DNA for the CDR3: TGTGCCAGCAGGTTTCCTAGCGTGTTAAGCTCCTACAATGAGCAGTTCTTC. Its translation: CASRFPSVLSSYNEQFF. The chain joins TRBV7-2 to TRBJ2-1; D might be TRBD2 (6 bases). Germline assignment: CDR1 SGHTA and CDR2 FQGNSA. Trimming removed 6 bases at V and 0 bases at J, with 18 bases between. The CDR3 runs to 17 residues.

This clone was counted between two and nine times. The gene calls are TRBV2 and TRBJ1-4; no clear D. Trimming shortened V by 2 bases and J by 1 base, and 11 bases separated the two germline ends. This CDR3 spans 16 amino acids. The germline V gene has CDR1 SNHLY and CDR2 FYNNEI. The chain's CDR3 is CASSEIFGGTNEKLFF. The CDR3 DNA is TGTGCCAGCAGTGAAATCTTTGGAGGAACTAATGAAAAACTGTTTTTT.

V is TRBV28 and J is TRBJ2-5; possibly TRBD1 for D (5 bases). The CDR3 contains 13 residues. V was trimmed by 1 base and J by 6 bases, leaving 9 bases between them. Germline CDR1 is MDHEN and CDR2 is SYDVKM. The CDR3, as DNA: TGTGCCAGCAGTTTATCCCAGGGAAAGACCCAGTACTTC. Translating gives CASSLSQGKTQYF.

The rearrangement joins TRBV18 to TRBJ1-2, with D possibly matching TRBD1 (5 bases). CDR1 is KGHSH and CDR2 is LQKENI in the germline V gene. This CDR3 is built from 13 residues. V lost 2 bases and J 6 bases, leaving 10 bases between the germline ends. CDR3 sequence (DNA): TGTGCCAGCTCACCAATGGAAGGGGATGGCTACACCTTC. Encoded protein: CASSPMEGDGYTF.

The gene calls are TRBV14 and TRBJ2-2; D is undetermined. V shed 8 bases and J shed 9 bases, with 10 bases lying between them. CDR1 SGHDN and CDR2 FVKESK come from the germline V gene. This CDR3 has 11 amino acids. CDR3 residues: CASRVARELFF. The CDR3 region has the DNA TGTGCCAGCCGGGTGGCACGGGAGCTGTTTTTT.

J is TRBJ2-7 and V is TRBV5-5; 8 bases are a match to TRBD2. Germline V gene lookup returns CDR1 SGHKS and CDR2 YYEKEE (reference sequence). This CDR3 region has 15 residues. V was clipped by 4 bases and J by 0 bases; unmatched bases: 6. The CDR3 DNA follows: TGTGCCAGCAGCCCTCTAGCGGGCTACTCCTACGAGCAGTACTTC. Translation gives CASSPLAGYSYEQYF. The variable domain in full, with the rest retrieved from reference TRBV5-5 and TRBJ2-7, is DAGVTQSPTHLIKTRGQQVTLRCSPISGHKSVSWYQQVLGQGPQFIFQYYEKEERGRGNFPDRFSARQFPNYSSELNVNALLLGDSALYLCASSPLAGYSYEQYFGPGTRLTVT.

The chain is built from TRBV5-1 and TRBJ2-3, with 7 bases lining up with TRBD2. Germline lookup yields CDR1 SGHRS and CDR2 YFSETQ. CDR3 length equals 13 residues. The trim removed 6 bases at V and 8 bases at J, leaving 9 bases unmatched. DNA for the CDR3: TGCGCCAGCACCGCAGCGGGGCAGGGTACGCAGTATTTT. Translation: CASTAAGQGTQYF.

In DNA, the CDR3 is TGTGCTAGTGGTTTGGACAGGGTGAGCGGGGAGCTGTTTTTT. Protein: CASGLDRVSGELFF. The chain has TRBV12-5 and TRBJ2-2; a weak D match, TRBD1 (6 bases). This CDR3 contains 14 residues. Trimming stripped 1 base from V and 7 bases from J, with 10 bases between. CDR1 is LGHNT and CDR2 is FRNRAP in the germline V gene.